A selection of T cell receptor beta chains follows, all from one sample in a study of regulatory T cells in long-lasting Graves disease. TCRdb recomputed calls from the multiplex PCR reads with MiXCR, one row per CDR3 protein. The profile shows roughly 300,000 distinct CDR3 sequences, 15% to 20% of them singletons. The sequences come from peripheral blood mononuclear cells (PBMCs), collected when the disease was refractory, from a patient treated with antithyroid drugs. The receptors shown here come from a female donor with Graves disease. The CDR3 runs from the conserved cysteine through the conserved F or W. The D gene is left open where the match is weak. Where a row states a size, it is once, few, many or the class of an expanded clone; other rows omit it.

CDR3aa: CASYKILRGLGATEAFF; CDR3nt: TGTGCCAGCTATAAGATACTCAGGGGCTTGGGAGCCACTGAAGCTTTCTTT; abundance: many; v_gene: TRBV28; j_gene: TRBJ1-1; d_gene: .
CDR3aa: CASSPTGPPNEKLFF; CDR3nt: TGCGCCAGCAGCCCGACGGGGCCCCCTAATGAAAAACTGTTTTTT; abundance: many; v_gene: TRBV5-1; j_gene: TRBJ1-4; d_gene: .
CDR3aa: CASSSRQGATEAFF; CDR3nt: TGTGCCAGCAGCTCCCGACAGGGGGCCACTGAAGCTTTCTTT; abundance: .; v_gene: TRBV7-3; j_gene: TRBJ1-1; d_gene: TRBD1
CDR3aa: CASSVLAGEGATYEQYF; CDR3nt: TGTGCCAGCAGTGTATTAGCGGGAGAGGGGGCAACCTACGAGCAGTACTTC; abundance: .; v_gene: TRBV2; j_gene: TRBJ2-7; d_gene: TRBD2
CDR3aa: CAWSGGQATSEQYF; CDR3nt: TGTGCCTGGAGTGGGGGACAGGCCACATCCGAGCAGTACTTC; abundance: many; v_gene: TRBV30; j_gene: TRBJ2-7; d_gene: TRBD1
CDR3aa: CSARALGLRGTEAFF; CDR3nt: TGCAGTGCTAGAGCCCTGGGTCTCCGAGGGACTGAAGCTTTCTTT; abundance: many; v_gene: TRBV20-1; j_gene: TRBJ1-1; d_gene: .
CDR3aa: CASSMLVGELFF; CDR3nt: TGTGCCAGTAGTATGCTAGTCGGCGAGCTGTTTTTT; abundance: .; v_gene: TRBV19; j_gene: TRBJ2-2; d_gene: .
CDR3aa: CASSLPEQTYEQYF; CDR3nt: TGCGCCAGCAGCTTGCCAGAACAGACCTACGAGCAGTACTTC; abundance: many; v_gene: TRBV5-1; j_gene: TRBJ2-7; d_gene: .
CDR3aa: CASSESGRGSKNIQYF; CDR3nt: TGTGCCAGCAGTGAGAGCGGGAGGGGGAGCAAAAACATTCAGTACTTC; abundance: few; v_gene: TRBV28; j_gene: TRBJ2-4; d_gene: TRBD2
CDR3aa: CASSPLGRRGRTHSEQFF; CDR3nt: TGTGCCAGCAGTCCACTAGGGAGAAGGGGGAGGACTCACAGTGAGCAGTTCTTC; abundance: .; v_gene: TRBV28; j_gene: TRBJ2-1; d_gene: .
CDR3aa: CASTSPGRPEETQYF; CDR3nt: TGTGCCAGCACCTCGCCCGGCAGGCCTGAAGAGACCCAGTACTTC; abundance: many; v_gene: TRBV28; j_gene: TRBJ2-5; d_gene: .
CDR3aa: CASSEREAHADTQYF; CDR3nt: TGTGCCAGCAGTGAACGGGAGGCGCACGCAGATACGCAGTATTTT; abundance: .; v_gene: TRBV6-1; j_gene: TRBJ2-3; d_gene: TRBD2
CDR3aa: CASSVAQGELFF; CDR3nt: TGTGCCAGCAGCGTAGCCCAGGGGGAGCTGTTTTTT; abundance: .; v_gene: TRBV9; j_gene: TRBJ2-2; d_gene: .
CDR3aa: CASSGGPYTGELFF; CDR3nt: TGTGCCAGTAGTGGCGGGCCTTACACCGGGGAGCTGTTTTTT; abundance: .; v_gene: TRBV19; j_gene: TRBJ2-2; d_gene: .
CDR3aa: CASSEVLSGANVLTF; CDR3nt: TGTGCCAGCAGTGAGGTTCTCTCTGGGGCCAACGTCCTGACTTTC; abundance: many; v_gene: TRBV2; j_gene: TRBJ2-6; d_gene: .
CDR3aa: CASSGTYLRQPQHF; CDR3nt: TGTGCCAGCAGTGGAACCTATCTCCGCCAGCCCCAGCATTTT; abundance: many; v_gene: TRBV2; j_gene: TRBJ1-5; d_gene: .
CDR3aa: CASSQTGRETQYF; CDR3nt: TGTGCCAGCAGCCAGACAGGGAGGGAGACCCAGTACTTC; abundance: few; v_gene: TRBV12-3/TRBV12-4; j_gene: TRBJ2-5; d_gene: .